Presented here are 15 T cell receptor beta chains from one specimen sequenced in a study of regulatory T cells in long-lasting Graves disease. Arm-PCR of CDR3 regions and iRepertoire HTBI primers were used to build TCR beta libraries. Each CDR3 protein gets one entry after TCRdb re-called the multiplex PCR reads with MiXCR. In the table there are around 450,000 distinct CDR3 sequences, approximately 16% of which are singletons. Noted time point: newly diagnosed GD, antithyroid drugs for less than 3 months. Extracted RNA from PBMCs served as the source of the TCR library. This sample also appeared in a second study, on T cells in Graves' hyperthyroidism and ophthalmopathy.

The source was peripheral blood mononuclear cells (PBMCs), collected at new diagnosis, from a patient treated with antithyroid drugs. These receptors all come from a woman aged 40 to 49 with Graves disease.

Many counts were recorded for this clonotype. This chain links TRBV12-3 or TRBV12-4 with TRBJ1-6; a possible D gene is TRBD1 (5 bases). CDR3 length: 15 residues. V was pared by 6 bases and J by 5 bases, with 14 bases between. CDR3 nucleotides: TGTGCCAGCAGCCTTCTGGGGCCCGATAATTCACCCCTCCACTTT. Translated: CASSLLGPDNSPLHF.

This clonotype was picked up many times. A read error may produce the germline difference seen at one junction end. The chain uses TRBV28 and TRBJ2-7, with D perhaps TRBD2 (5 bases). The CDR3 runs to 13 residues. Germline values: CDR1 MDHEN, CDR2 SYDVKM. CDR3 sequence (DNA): TGTGCCAGCAGTTTTGGAGCGGTCTACGGGCAGTACTTC. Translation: CASSFGAVYGQYF.

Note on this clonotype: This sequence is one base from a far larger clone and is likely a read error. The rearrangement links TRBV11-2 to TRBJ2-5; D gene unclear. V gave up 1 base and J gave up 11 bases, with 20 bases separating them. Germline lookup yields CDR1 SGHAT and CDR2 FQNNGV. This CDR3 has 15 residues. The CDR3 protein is CASSLGFISYNEQYF. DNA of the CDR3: TGTGCCAGCAGCTTAGGGTTCATCTCCTACAATGAGCAGTACTTC. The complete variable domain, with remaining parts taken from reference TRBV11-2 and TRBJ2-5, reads EAGVAQSPRYKIIEKRQSVAFWCNPISGHATLYWYQQILGQGPKLLIQFQNNGVVDDSQLPKDRFSAERLKGVDSTLKIQPAKLEDSAVYLCASSLGFISYNEQYFGPGTRLLVL.

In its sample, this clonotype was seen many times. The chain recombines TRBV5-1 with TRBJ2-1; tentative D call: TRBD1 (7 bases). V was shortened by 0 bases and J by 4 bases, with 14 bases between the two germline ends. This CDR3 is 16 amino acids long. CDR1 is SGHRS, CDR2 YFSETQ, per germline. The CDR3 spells CASSLGRGLGYNEQFF. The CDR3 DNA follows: TGCGCCAGCAGCTTGGGGAGGGGGCTAGGATACAATGAGCAGTTCTTC.

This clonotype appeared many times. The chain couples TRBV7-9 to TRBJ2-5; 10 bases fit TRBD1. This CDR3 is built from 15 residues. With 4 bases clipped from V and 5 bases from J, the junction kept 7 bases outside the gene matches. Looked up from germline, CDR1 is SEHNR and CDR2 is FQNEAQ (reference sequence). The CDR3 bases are TGTGCCAGCAGCTATGGGACAGGGGAGGCTGAGACCCAGTACTTC. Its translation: CASSYGTGEAETQYF. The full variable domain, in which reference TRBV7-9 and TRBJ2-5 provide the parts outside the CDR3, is DTGVSQNPRHKITKRGQNVTFRCDPISEHNRLYWYRQTLGQGPEFLTYFQNEAQLEKSRLLSDRFSAERPKGSFSTLEIQRTEQGDSAMYLCASSYGTGEAETQYFGPGTRLLVL.

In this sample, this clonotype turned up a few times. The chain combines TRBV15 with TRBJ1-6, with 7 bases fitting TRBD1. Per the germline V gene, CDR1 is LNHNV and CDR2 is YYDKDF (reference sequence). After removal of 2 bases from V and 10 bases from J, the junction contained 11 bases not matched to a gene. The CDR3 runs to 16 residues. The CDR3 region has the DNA TGTGCCACCAGCAGACCTCGGACAGGCGGGGGGTCACCCCTCCACTTT. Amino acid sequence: CATSRPRTGGGSPLHF.

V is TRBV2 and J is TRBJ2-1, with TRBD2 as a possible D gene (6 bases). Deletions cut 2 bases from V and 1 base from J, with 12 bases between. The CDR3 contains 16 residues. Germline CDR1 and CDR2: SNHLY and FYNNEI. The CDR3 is CASSERLVGSYNEQFF. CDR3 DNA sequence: TGTGCCAGCAGTGAAAGACTAGTAGGGTCCTACAATGAGCAGTTCTTC. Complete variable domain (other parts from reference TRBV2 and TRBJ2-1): EPEVTQTPSHQVTQMGQEVILRCVPISNHLYFYWYRQILGQKVEFLVSFYNNEISEKSEIFDDQFSVERPDGSNFTLKIRSTKLEDSAMYFCASSERLVGSYNEQFFGPGTRLTVL.

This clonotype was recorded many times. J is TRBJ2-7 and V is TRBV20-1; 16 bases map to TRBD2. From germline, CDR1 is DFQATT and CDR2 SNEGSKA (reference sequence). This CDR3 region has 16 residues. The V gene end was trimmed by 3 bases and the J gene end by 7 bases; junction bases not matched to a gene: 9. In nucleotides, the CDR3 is TGCAGTGCTAGGGAAACCGGGACTAGCGGGAGGGGGGAGCAGTACTTC. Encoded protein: CSARETGTSGRGEQYF.

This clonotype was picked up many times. CDR3 sequence (DNA): TGCAGCGTTGGCTCCCTGGGAGGACTAGCGGGAGTGAGAACAGATACGCAGTATTTT. Its translation: CSVGSLGGLAGVRTDTQYF. The chain recombines TRBV29-1 with TRBJ2-3, with 13 bases lining up with TRBD2. After removal of 4 bases from V and 3 bases from J, the junction contained 16 bases not matched to a gene. CDR3 size: 19 residues. Germline-derived CDR1 and CDR2 are SQVTM and ANQGSEA.

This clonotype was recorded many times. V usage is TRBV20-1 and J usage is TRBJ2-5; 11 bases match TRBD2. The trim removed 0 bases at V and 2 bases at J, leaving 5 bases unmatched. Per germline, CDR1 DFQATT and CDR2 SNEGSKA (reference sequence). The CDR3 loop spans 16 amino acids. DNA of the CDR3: TGCAGTGCTAGAGATCAGACTAGCGGGACGCAAGAGACCCAGTACTTC. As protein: CSARDQTSGTQETQYF.

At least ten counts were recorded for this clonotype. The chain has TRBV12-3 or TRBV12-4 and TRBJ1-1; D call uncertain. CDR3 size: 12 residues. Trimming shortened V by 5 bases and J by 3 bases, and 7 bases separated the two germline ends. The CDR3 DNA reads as TGTGCCAGCAGTCGGTGGGACACTGAAGCTTTCTTT. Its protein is CASSRWDTEAFF.

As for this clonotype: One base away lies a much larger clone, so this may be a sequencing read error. The CDR3 DNA sequence: TGTGGCAGCAGTCAGACTAGCGGGCCTTTAGATACGCAGTATTTT. The encoded protein is CGSSQTSGPLDTQYF. The genes are TRBV28 and TRBJ2-3, with 10 bases identical to TRBD2. From germline, CDR1 is MDHEN and CDR2 SYDVKM. This CDR3 has 15 amino acids.

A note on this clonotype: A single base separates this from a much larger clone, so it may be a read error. The CDR3 sequence: CARSPGTPFRNEQFF. CDR3 sequence (DNA): TGTGCCCGCAGCCCCGGGACTCCATTTCGCAATGAGCAGTTCTTC. The V call is TRBV7-9, the J call TRBJ2-1, with D possibly being TRBD2 (6 bases). CDR3 length: 15 amino acids. Germline CDR1 SEHNR, CDR2 FQNEAQ (reference sequence).

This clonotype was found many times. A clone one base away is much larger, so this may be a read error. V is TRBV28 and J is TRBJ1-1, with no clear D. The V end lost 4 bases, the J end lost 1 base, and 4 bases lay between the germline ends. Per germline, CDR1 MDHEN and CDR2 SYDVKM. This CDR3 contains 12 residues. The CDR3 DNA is TGTGCCAGCAGTTCCGGGAACACTGAAGCTTTCTTT. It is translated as CASSSGNTEAFF.

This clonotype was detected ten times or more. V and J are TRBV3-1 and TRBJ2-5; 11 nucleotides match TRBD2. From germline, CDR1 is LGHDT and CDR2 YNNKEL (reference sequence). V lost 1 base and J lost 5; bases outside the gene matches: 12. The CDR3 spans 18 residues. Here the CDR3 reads CASSQALAGGGLGETQYF. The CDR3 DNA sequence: TGTGCCAGCAGCCAAGCCCTAGCGGGAGGTGGGCTGGGGGAGACCCAGTACTTC.